Presented here are 26 T cell receptor beta chains from one specimen sequenced in a study of blood T cell repertoires in COVID-19. Method: immunoSEQ multiplex PCR; TCRdb's copy keeps in-frame clones and lacks some. Counted here are fewer than 300,000 clones, about 90% occurring once; the ten biggest clones make up approximately 2.3%. Input material: peripheral blood. The receptors originated from a woman aged 45-59 years with acute or convalescent COVID-19.

The rearrangement links TRBV5-5 to TRBJ2-2; D gene unclear. The CDR3 is 13 residues long. V was cut by 0 bases and J by 5 bases, with 5 bases left in between. Germline V gene data show CDR1 as SGHKS and CDR2 as YYEKEE (reference sequence). CDR3 DNA: TGTGCCAGCAGCTTGGTTGCGACCGGGGAGCTGTTTTTT. It is translated as CASSLVATGELFF.

The chain recombines TRBV10-3 with TRBJ1-2, with 9 positions matching TRBD1. Unmatched junction bases numbered 4, after V lost 2 bases and J lost 6 bases. The CDR3 is 14 amino acids. The germline V gene has CDR1 ENHRY and CDR2 SYGVKD. The DNA of the CDR3 is TGTGCCATCAGTGAGAGGACAGGGGAACATGGCTACACCTTC. This encodes CAISERTGEHGYTF.

V and J are TRBV5-1 and TRBJ2-5; D is possibly TRBD1 (6 bases). V dropped 1 base and J dropped 1 base, with 8 bases sitting between them. The CDR3 runs to 14 residues. The germline CDR1 and CDR2 sequences are SGHRS and YFSETQ. CDR3 DNA sequence: TGCGCCAGCAGCTTGCTACAGGGCCAAGAGACCCAGTACTTC. This sequence encodes CASSLLQGQETQYF.

The CDR3 DNA reads as TGTGCCAGCAAGGCAGGGGCCGGCAACTATGGCTACACCTTC. It translates to CASKAGAGNYGYTF. The chain employs TRBV2 and TRBJ1-2, with D tentatively TRBD1 (6 bases). The CDR3 length is 14 residues. Germline CDR1 reads SNHLY; CDR2 reads FYNNEI. Trimming left V 7 bases short and J 2 bases short, with 14 bases between.

With respect to this clone: Other DNA sequences in the same sample also yield this CDR3. The V gene is TRBV28, the J gene TRBJ1-1, with 7 bases matching TRBD1. The CDR3 is 12 amino acids. Losses at the gene ends were 9 bases for V and 4 bases for J; bases not matched to a gene: 5. Germline V lookup: CDR1 MDHEN, CDR2 SYDVKM. CDR3 residues: CASSDRVTEAFF. As DNA, the CDR3 is TGTGCCAGTTCCGACAGGGTCACTGAAGCTTTCTTT. Complete variable domain (other parts from reference TRBV28 and TRBJ1-1): DVKVTQSSRYLVKRTGEKVFLECVQDMDHENMFWYRQDPGLGLRLIYFSYDVKMKEKGDIPEGYSVSREKKERFSLILESASTNQTSMYLCASSDRVTEAFFGQGTRLTVV.

The CDR3 reads CASSLNQLREQFF. The CDR3, as DNA: TGCGCCAGCAGCTTGAACCAGCTCAGGGAGCAGTTCTTC. The V call is TRBV5-1, the J call TRBJ2-1; D not resolved. CDR1 is SGHRS, CDR2 YFSETQ, per germline. V lost 1 base to trimming and J lost 10 bases, with 12 bases between them. The length of the CDR3 is 13 residues.

The chain uses TRBV3-1 (or the pseudogene TRBV3-2) and TRBJ2-1, with 9 bases aligning to TRBD2. Germline trimming cut 0 bases from V and 6 bases from J; bases unmatched to any gene: 18. Germline V gene data show CDR1 as LGHDT and CDR2 as YNNKEL (reference sequence). The CDR3 runs 20 residues. CDR3 DNA sequence: TGTGCCAGCAGCCAAGATCCAATAAGGACTAGCGTAATCGTTAGCAATGAGCAGTTCTTC. Amino acid sequence: CASSQDPIRTSVIVSNEQFF.

This rearrangement joins TRBV7-9 to TRBJ1-2, with a tentative D call TRBD1 (6 bases). Germline values: CDR1 SEHNR, CDR2 FQNEAQ (reference sequence). The CDR3 has 16 amino acids. Trimming left V 2 bases short and J 1 base short, with 14 bases between. This chain's CDR3 is CASSLRYGGRNYGYTF. The CDR3 DNA reads as TGTGCCAGCAGCTTAAGATACGGGGGGCGTAACTATGGCTACACCTTC.

The DNA of the CDR3 is TGTGCCTGGGACCAACTAGCGAACACTGAAGCTTTCTTT. Translating it yields CAWDQLANTEAFF. This chain joins TRBV30 and TRBJ1-1; D gene ambiguous. Germline values: CDR1 GTSNPN, CDR2 SVGIG (reference sequence). Trimming took 5 bases from V and 1 from J, leaving 11 bases between them. The CDR3 spans 13 residues. The variable domain in full, completed from reference TRBV30 and TRBJ1-1, reads SQTIHQWPATLVQPVGSPLSLECTVEGTSNPNLYWYRQAAGRGLQLLFYSVGIGQISSEVPQNLSASRPQDRQFILSSKKLLLSDSGFYLCAWDQLANTEAFFGQGTRLTVV.

The chain has TRBV4-1 and TRBJ2-3, with TRBD2 identical over 15 bases. The CDR3 loop spans 18 amino acids. CDR1 and CDR2 (germline): MGHRA, YSYEKL. Trimming cost V 0 bases and J 6 bases; bases outside gene matches: 7. The CDR3 DNA follows: TGCGCCAGCAGCCAAGATCCCGCCGGGACTAGCGGGAGGGATACGCAGTATTTT. Translated: CASSQDPAGTSGRDTQYF.

This chain uses TRBV28 with TRBJ2-7; D might be TRBD1 (7 bases). The CDR3 spans 15 residues. V was shortened by 3 bases and J by 6 bases, with 18 bases between the two germline ends. CDR1 MDHEN and CDR2 SYDVKM come from the germline V gene. CDR3 in amino acids: CASSFRKAGGLEQYF. CDR3 coding DNA: TGTGCCAGCAGTTTCCGGAAGGCAGGGGGACTCGAGCAGTACTTC.

J is TRBJ2-3 and V is TRBV7-3; TRBD2 aligns across 7 bases. The CDR3 is 13 amino acids. V lost 11 bases, J lost 2 bases, and 7 bases stayed unmatched. Germline V gene lookup returns CDR1 SGHTA and CDR2 FQGTGA. This chain's CDR3 is CAGSSGTTDTQYF. In DNA form, the CDR3 reads TGTGCCGGATCTAGCGGAACCACAGATACGCAGTATTTT.

This chain uses TRBV5-1 with TRBJ2-7; 9 bases line up with TRBD2. The V segment lost 1 base and the J segment 2 bases; nucleotides outside the gene matches: 4. Germline lookup yields CDR1 SGHRS and CDR2 YFSETQ. The CDR3 is 15 amino acids. This chain's CDR3 is CASSLFGGRAYEQYF. The CDR3 DNA sequence: TGCGCCAGCAGCTTGTTTGGCGGGAGGGCCTACGAGCAGTACTTC. The whole variable domain, filled in from reference TRBV5-1 and TRBJ2-7, reads KAGVTQTPRYLIKTRGQQVTLSCSPISGHRSVSWYQQTPGQGLQFLFEYFSETQRNKGNFPGRFSGRQFSNSRSEMNVSTLELGDSALYLCASSLFGGRAYEQYFGPGTRLTVT.

The chain recombines TRBV19 with TRBJ1-1; D is undetermined. V lost 5 bases to trimming and J lost 3 bases, with 16 bases between them. Germline assignment: CDR1 LNHDA and CDR2 SQIVND (reference sequence). The CDR3 runs to 15 residues. The CDR3 region is CASSPYPGVDTEAFF. The CDR3 coding sequence is TGTGCCAGTAGTCCCTACCCCGGGGTGGACACTGAAGCTTTCTTT.

The chain recombines TRBV6-4 with TRBJ1-5; 8 bases match TRBD1. The CDR3 length is 15 residues. The V gene's germline CDR1 is MRHNA and CDR2 SNTAGT. The V and J ends lost 3 bases and 7 bases, in that order; junction bases with no gene match: 8. The CDR3 here is CASSDHTGGWQPQHF. The CDR3 coding sequence is TGTGCCAGCAGTGATCACACAGGGGGATGGCAGCCCCAGCATTTT.

The V call is TRBV7-6, the J call TRBJ2-1, with D possibly being TRBD1 (6 bases). Trimming took off 1 base at V and 9 bases at J, with 10 bases between the two ends. The CDR3 totals 13 residues. CDR1 is SGHVS, CDR2 FNYEAQ, per germline. CDR3: CASSLGGGGEQFF. Here the CDR3 DNA reads TGTGCCAGCAGCTTAGGTGGGGGCGGTGAGCAGTTCTTC.

The genes are TRBV4-2 and TRBJ1-5; 7 positions match TRBD1. Germline V gene sequence: CDR1 LGHNA, CDR2 YNFKEQ. The CDR3 is 15 residues long. V dropped 3 bases and J dropped 1; count of bases not matched to a gene: 3. The CDR3 sequence: CASSHAGGSNQPQHF. In DNA, the CDR3 is TGTGCCAGCAGCCATGCAGGGGGGAGCAATCAGCCCCAGCATTTT.

This clone was detected only once. The chain is built from TRBV15 and TRBJ2-1, with a tentative D call TRBD2 (5 bases). Trimming shortened V by 5 bases and J by 0 bases, and 11 bases separated the two germline ends. Germline V gene data show CDR1 as LNHNV and CDR2 as YYDKDF (reference sequence). The CDR3 is 15 residues long. The CDR3 DNA is TGTGCCACCAGCGTGGTACGGGGCTCCTACAATGAGCAGTTCTTC. Translating it yields CATSVVRGSYNEQFF.

The chain joins TRBV30 to TRBJ1-1; maybe TRBD1 (6 bases). V lost 3 bases and J 4 bases, leaving 12 bases between the germline ends. The CDR3 spans 13 residues. CDR1 and CDR2 from the germline V gene are GTSNPN and SVGIG (reference sequence). CDR3 bases: TGTGCCTGGAGCCAGGGGTTGGCCACTGAAGCTTTCTTT. This codes for CAWSQGLATEAFF.

This clone occurred once. The chain couples TRBV6-5 to TRBJ1-5; D gene ambiguous. Germline V CDR1 and CDR2: MNHEY, SVGAGI. The length of the CDR3 is 14 residues. Trimming shortened V by 6 bases and J by 0 bases, and 9 bases separated the two germline ends. The CDR3 reads CASSRDISNQPQHF. CDR3 bases: TGTGCCAGCAGCCGAGACATTAGCAATCAGCCCCAGCATTTT.

The chain links TRBV2 to TRBJ2-7; D might be TRBD2 (6 bases). Per the germline V gene, CDR1 is SNHLY and CDR2 is FYNNEI. The CDR3 extends over 12 amino acids. Trimming took 3 bases from V and 6 from J, leaving 9 bases between them. CDR3 nucleotide sequence: TGTGCCAGCAGTGAGGGACTGATCGAGCAGTACTTC. Its protein product is CASSEGLIEQYF.

This rearrangement joins TRBV4-2 to TRBJ2-1; 8 positions match TRBD2. Trimming cost V 0 bases and J 15 bases; bases outside gene matches: 7. The CDR3 is 13 amino acids. Germline CDR1 is LGHNA and CDR2 is YNFKEQ. The CDR3 spells CASSQDQEREMFF. CDR3 bases: TGTGCCAGCAGCCAAGATCAGGAGCGGGAGATGTTCTTC.

The genes are TRBV6-2 or TRBV6-3 and TRBJ1-2, with a possible D match to TRBD1 (6 bases). The CDR3 length is 13 residues. V gave up 6 bases and J gave up 7 bases, with 15 bases separating them. Germline CDR1 is MNHEY and CDR2 is SVGEGT. The CDR3 DNA is TGTGCCAGCAGCCGATTACAGGGCTCTGGCTACACCTTC. It encodes CASSRLQGSGYTF.

The chain links TRBV19 to TRBJ2-7; 10 nucleotides match TRBD1. V was pared by 7 bases and J by 0 bases, with 9 bases of the junction left unmatched. The CDR3 spans 16 residues. Germline values: CDR1 LNHDA, CDR2 SQIVND (reference sequence). CDR3 residues: CASMASGTGASYEQYF. CDR3 in DNA: TGTGCCAGTATGGCTTCCGGGACAGGGGCCTCCTACGAGCAGTACTTC.

This clone has a single count. The chain carries TRBV2 and TRBJ1-5; the D gene is possibly TRBD1 (5 bases). V was pared by 7 bases and J by 3 bases, with 10 bases between. This CDR3 is built from 13 residues. The germline gives CDR1 SNHLY, CDR2 FYNNEI. CDR3 region: CASTTGFNQPQHF. The CDR3 DNA reads as TGTGCCAGCACTACAGGCTTCAATCAGCCCCAGCATTTT.

V and J are TRBV9 and TRBJ1-5, with TRBD1 matching over 10 bases. The junction had 6 bases not matched to a gene; V was cut back by 3 bases and J by 6 bases. This CDR3 contains 15 residues. The V gene's germline CDR1 is SGDLS and CDR2 YYNGEE. CDR3 sequence reads: CASSAGQGGAQPQHF. For the CDR3, the DNA is TGTGCCAGCAGCGCTGGACAGGGGGGGGCTCAGCCCCAGCATTTT.